This TCR beta chain was sequenced for a study of blood T cell repertoires in COVID-19. Whole-study context: The United States, Italy and Spain supplied acute and convalescent COVID-19 samples. PBMCs, B-cell-depleted T cells, or T cells provided the cDNA or gDNA that made up the material.

Original handling: The authors estimated nucleated cell counts from reference gene primer amplification. TCRdb's table, derived via immunoSEQ multiplex PCR, lists solely in-frame clones and lacks some. That table furnishes V, J and clone size, whereas the DNA furnished D and trimming. The table shows under 200,000 clones, with approximately 90% occurring only once. CDR1 LGHNA and CDR2 YNFKEQ come from the germline V gene. The CDR3 is 15 amino acids. Trimming took 0 bases from V and 2 from J; bases not matched to a gene: 1. The source of this sequence is a man younger than 35 with active or convalescent COVID-19. This rearrangement joins TRBV4-2 to TRBJ1-5, with 7 bases fitting TRBD1. The source material was peripheral blood. The CDR3 DNA reads as TGTGCCAGCAGCCAAGATGGACAGGGCAATCAGCCCCAGCATTTT. Residues: CASSQDGQGNQPQHF.